Reported below is one T cell receptor (beta chain). Its antigen is currently unknown. V shed 4 bases and J shed 0 bases, with 14 bases lying between them. Looked up from germline, CDR1 is MNHEY and CDR2 is SMNVEV (reference sequence). The CDR3 runs 16 residues. Next came a second PCR, run for about 6 to 12 cycles, which used a sample-barcoded 5' primer along with a J-beta primer mix. TCRdb itself ran the 5' RACE reads through MiXCR, one entry per CDR3 protein. This table holds 600,000 to 900,000 distinct CDR3 sequences, approximately 24% found once. These data belong to a study of blood T cells in healthy people across ages. Study-wide findings and caveats: Long-lived donors had more naive CD4+ cells and higher diversity than aged donors.

No fewer than 5.5 micrograms of total RNA were isolated from every sample. These data were also filed under a second study, of T cells of mothers and their children. That work states: Thymic selection molds TCR recombination products alike in related and unrelated pairs.

The chain recombines TRBV27 with TRBJ2-3, with a possible D match to TRBD2 (5 bases). The sequence derives from a boy between 5 and 17 years old in good health. Sequenced: blood. CDR3 DNA sequence: TGTGCCAGCAGTTCACTAGTGGGTTCTAGCACAGATACGCAGTATTTT. Its translation is CASSSLVGSSTDTQYF.